The 5 T cell receptor beta chains presented below share a single source sample, sequenced in a study of cytomegalovirus exposure and HLA in healthy donors. The PCR made use of 60 Vbeta and 13 Jbeta primers. Sequencing used immunoSEQ multiplex PCR; TCRdb keeps in-frame clones, though not all of them. The sample holds about 89,000 clones, 85% seen once. Sequencing input: PBMCs. Source of these receptors: a man in his forties in good health and CMV-seropositive.

The gene calls are TRBV5-1 and TRBJ2-3; 9 nucleotides match TRBD2. The germline gives CDR1 SGHRS, CDR2 YFSETQ. The CDR3 has 15 amino acids. Trimming cost V 3 bases and J 1 base; bases outside gene matches: 3. CDR3 region: CASSSRTSGTDTQYF. The CDR3 DNA reads TGCGCCAGCAGCTCCCGGACTAGCGGCACAGATACGCAGTATTTT. The full variable domain, its missing parts supplied by reference TRBV5-1 and TRBJ2-3, is KAGVTQTPRYLIKTRGQQVTLSCSPISGHRSVSWYQQTPGQGLQFLFEYFSETQRNKGNFPGRFSGRQFSNSRSEMNVSTLELGDSALYLCASSSRTSGTDTQYFGPGTRLTVL.

This clone was observed once. V is TRBV19 and J is TRBJ1-2; TRBD1 agrees at 7 bases. CDR1 LNHDA and CDR2 SQIVND come from the germline V gene (reference sequence). V shed 6 bases, J shed 8 bases, and the junction held 9 bases outside the gene matches. CDR3 length: 13 amino acids. DNA of the CDR3: TGTGCCAGTAGCACTGTACAGGGGACCGGCTACACCTTC. Translating gives CASSTVQGTGYTF.

This clone was picked up one time. The chain is built from TRBV5-1 and TRBJ1-4; D not resolved. CDR1 SGHRS and CDR2 YFSETQ come from the germline V gene. The CDR3 contains 13 residues. The V end lost 5 bases, the J end lost 5 bases, and 10 bases lay between the germline ends. The CDR3 nucleotides are TGCGCCAGCAGGGGCAGCCCCAATGAAAAACTGTTTTTT. This sequence encodes CASRGSPNEKLFF.

The rearrangement links TRBV6-5 to TRBJ1-1; 9 bases fit TRBD1. CDR1 MNHEY and CDR2 SVGAGI come from the germline V gene. The CDR3 consists of 15 residues. V lost 7 bases to trimming and J lost 3 bases; unmatched junction nucleotides: 9. The DNA of the CDR3 is TGTGCCAGCAAGCACCGGGACAGGGTTTACACTGAAGCTTTCTTT. It specifies CASKHRDRVYTEAFF.

V is TRBV29-1 and J is TRBJ2-1; the match to TRBD2 covers 10 bases. The CDR3 spans 15 residues. Germline V gene sequence: CDR1 SQVTM, CDR2 ANQGSEA. The junction had 11 bases not matched to a gene; V was cut back by 7 bases and J by 5 bases. The CDR3 DNA sequence: TGCAGCGGATCTCTACTAGCGGGAAAAGACAATGAGCAGTTCTTC. Translation gives CSGSLLAGKDNEQFF.